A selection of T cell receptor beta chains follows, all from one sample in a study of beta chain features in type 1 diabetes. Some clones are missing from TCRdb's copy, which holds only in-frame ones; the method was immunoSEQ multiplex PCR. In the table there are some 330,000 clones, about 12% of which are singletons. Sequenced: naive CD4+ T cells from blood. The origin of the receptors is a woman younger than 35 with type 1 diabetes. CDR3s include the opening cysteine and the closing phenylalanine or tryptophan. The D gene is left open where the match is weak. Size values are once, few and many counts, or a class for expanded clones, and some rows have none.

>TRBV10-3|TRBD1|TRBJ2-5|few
CAISRTGEAATYPETQYF
TGTGCCATCAGTAGGACAGGGGAGGCAGCCACTTACCCGGAGACCCAGTACTTC
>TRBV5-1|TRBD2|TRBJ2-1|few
CASSSLAGVTNEQFF
TGCGCCAGCAGCTCCCTAGCGGGAGTCACGAATGAGCAGTTCTTC
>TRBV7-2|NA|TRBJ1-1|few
CASSPHLGLANGEAFF
TGTGCCAGCAGCCCGCACCTGGGACTCGCGAATGGTGAAGCTTTCTTT
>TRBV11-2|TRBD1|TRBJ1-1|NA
CASSLGDRNTEAFF
TGTGCCAGCAGCTTAGGGGACAGGAACACTGAAGCTTTCTTT
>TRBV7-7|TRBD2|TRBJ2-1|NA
CASSLGLAGFREQFF
TGTGCTAGCAGCTTAGGGCTAGCGGGATTTCGTGAGCAGTTCTTC
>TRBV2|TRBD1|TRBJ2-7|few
CASSVGQGQTYEQYF
TGTGCCAGCAGTGTAGGACAGGGACAAACTTACGAGCAGTACTTC
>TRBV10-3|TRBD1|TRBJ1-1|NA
CAISSGQLNTEAFF
TGTGCCATCAGTTCGGGACAGTTGAACACTGAAGCTTTCTTT
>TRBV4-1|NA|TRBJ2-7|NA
CASSSHQPGNEQYF
TGCGCCAGCAGCTCTCACCAACCGGGGAACGAGCAGTACTTC
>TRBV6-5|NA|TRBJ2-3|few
CASMPGGLTDTQYF
TGTGCCAGCATGCCCGGGGGGCTCACAGATACGCAGTATTTT
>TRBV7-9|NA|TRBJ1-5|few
CASSPGGVDNQPQHF
TGTGCCAGCAGCCCGGGGGGGGTGGACAATCAGCCCCAGCATTTT
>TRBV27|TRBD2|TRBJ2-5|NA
CASRTSGGHQETQYF
TGTGCCAGCAGGACTAGCGGGGGGCATCAAGAGACCCAGTACTTC
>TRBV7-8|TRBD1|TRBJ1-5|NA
CASSLGDRGINQPQHF
TGTGCCAGCAGCTTAGGGGACAGGGGTATCAATCAGCCCCAGCATTTT
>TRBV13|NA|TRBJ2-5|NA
CASSFTGSVETQYF
TGTGCCAGCAGCTTCACAGGGAGCGTGGAGACCCAGTACTTC
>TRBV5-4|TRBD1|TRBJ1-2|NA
CASSLGTGQGNYGYTF
TGTGCCAGCAGCTTGGGGACCGGACAGGGGAACTATGGCTACACCTTC
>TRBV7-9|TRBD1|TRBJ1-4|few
CASSIQGANEKLFF
TGTGCCAGCAGCATACAGGGGGCTAATGAAAAACTGTTTTTT
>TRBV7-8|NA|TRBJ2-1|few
CASSLAIYGRDYNEQFF
TGTGCCAGCAGCTTAGCCATTTACGGACGGGACTACAATGAGCAGTTCTTC
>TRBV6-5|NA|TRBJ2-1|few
CASSYDSPSYNEQFF
TGTGCCAGCAGTTACGATAGTCCCTCCTACAATGAGCAGTTCTTC
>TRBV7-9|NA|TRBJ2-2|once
CAEAEGATGELFF
TGTGCCGAGGCGGAGGGGGCAACCGGGGAGCTGTTTTTT
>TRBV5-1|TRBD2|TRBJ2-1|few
CASSELGGDDNEQFF
TGCGCCAGCAGCGAACTGGGGGGGGACGACAATGAGCAGTTCTTC
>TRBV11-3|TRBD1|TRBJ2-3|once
CASSTSLTGTDTQYF
TGTGCCAGCAGTACCAGTCTGACAGGGACAGATACGCAGTATTTT
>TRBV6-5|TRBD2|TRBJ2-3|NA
CASTRDYFSTDTQYF
TGTGCCAGCACTCGGGACTATTTTAGCACAGATACGCAGTATTTT
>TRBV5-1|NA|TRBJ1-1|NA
CASSFQGGDTEAFF
TGCGCCAGCAGCTTCCAGGGTGGTGACACTGAAGCTTTCTTT
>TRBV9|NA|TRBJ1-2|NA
CASSVREGGGYTF
TGTGCCAGCAGCGTACGGGAAGGGGGTGGCTACACCTTC
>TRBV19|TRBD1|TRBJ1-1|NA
CASSIYPGQGKTEAFF
TGTGCCAGTAGTATATACCCGGGACAGGGCAAAACTGAAGCTTTCTTT
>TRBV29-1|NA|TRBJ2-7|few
CSVEDPGEMYF
TGCAGCGTGGAAGACCCCGGGGAAATGTACTTC
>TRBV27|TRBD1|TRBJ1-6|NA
CASSTPDRGNSPLHF
TGTGCCAGCAGTACACCGGACAGGGGGAATTCACCCCTCCACTTT
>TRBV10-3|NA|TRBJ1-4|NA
CAISDGRTNEKLFF
TGTGCCATCAGTGACGGGAGGACTAATGAAAAACTGTTTTTT
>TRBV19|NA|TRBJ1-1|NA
CASSINMNTEAFF
TGTGCCAGTAGTATAAACATGAACACTGAAGCTTTCTTT
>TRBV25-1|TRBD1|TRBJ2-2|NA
CASGESGTGVAGELFF
TGTGCCAGCGGGGAGTCCGGGACAGGGGTCGCCGGGGAGCTGTTTTTT
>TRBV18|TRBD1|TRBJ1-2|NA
CASSPNAGQGPPRGYTF
TGTGCCAGCTCACCAAATGCAGGACAGGGGCCTCCGCGGGGCTACACCTTC
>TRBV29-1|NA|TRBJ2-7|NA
CSVVEESYEQYF
TGCAGCGTTGTCGAGGAATCCTACGAGCAGTACTTC
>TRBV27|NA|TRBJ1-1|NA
CASSLSGREAFF
TGTGCCAGCAGTTTATCGGGGAGGGAAGCTTTCTTT
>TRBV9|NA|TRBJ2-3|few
CASSPRTRGTDTQYF
TGTGCCAGCAGCCCCCGTACCCGGGGGACGGATACGCAGTATTTT
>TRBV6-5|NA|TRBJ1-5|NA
CASSQGSNQPQHF
TGTGCCAGCAGTCAGGGGAGCAATCAGCCCCAGCATTTT
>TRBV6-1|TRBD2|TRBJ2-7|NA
CASSVGSGSIYEQYF
TGTGCCAGCAGTGTAGGTAGCGGGAGCATTTACGAGCAGTACTTC